This T cell receptor beta chain was observed in a study of cytomegalovirus exposure and HLA in healthy donors. General study results and limits: A later analysis linked a missense DCLRE1C variant to TCR beta V- and J-gene trimming.

The PCR was carried out with 60 Vbeta primers and 13 Jbeta primers. The data were produced by immunoSEQ multiplex PCR, yet TCRdb's version contains in-frame clones alone and is incomplete. Of 150,000 to 200,000 clones in the sample, approximately 71% were seen once. This clone has more than one count but fewer than ten. Its specificity is not known. The CDR3 covers 14 residues. Trimming took off 2 bases at V and 11 bases at J, with 18 bases between the two ends. CDR1 is MNHEY, CDR2 SVGAGI, per germline. The clonotype originates from a man aged 25 to 40 in good health and CMV-seropositive. The source material was PBMCs. J is TRBJ1-1 and V is TRBV6-5; D perhaps matches TRBD1 (6 bases). The CDR3 bases are TGTGCCAGCAGTTACGAAAGACAGGTATTAAAGGCTTTCTTT. It specifies CASSYERQVLKAFF.